Below, 24 T cell receptor beta chains from the same sample are listed, as sequenced in a study of graft-versus-host responses after intestinal transplantation. Profiling relied on immunoSEQ multiplex PCR, and the TCRdb table lists in-frame clones only, not all of them. The sample lists around 90,000 clones; around 93% were seen once. Antigens of these TCRs are unknown. The material was unstimulated CD8+ T cells sorted from spleen or lymph node cells, obtained before transplant. Receptors originate from a human donor who was the organ donor for an intestinal transplant.

The chain has TRBV19 and TRBJ2-4, with TRBD2 matching over 13 bases. The V gene end was trimmed by 1 base and the J gene end by 4 bases; junction bases not matched to a gene: 1. Looked up from germline, CDR1 is LNHDA and CDR2 is SQIVND (reference sequence). This CDR3 comprises 16 residues. The DNA for the CDR3 is TGTGCCAGTAGTATAGGGACTAGCGGGAGTAAAAACATTCAGTACTTC. It yields the protein CASSIGTSGSKNIQYF. Using reference TRBV19 and TRBJ2-4 for the parts outside the CDR3, the full variable domain is DGGITQSPKYLFRKEGQNVTLSCEQNLNHDAMYWYRQDPGQGLRLIYYSQIVNDFQKGDIAEGYSVSREKKESFPLTVTSAQKNPTAFYLCASSIGTSGSKNIQYFGAGTRLSVL.

J is TRBJ1-3 and V is TRBV30; D unresolved. The CDR3 covers 13 residues. Germline V gene sequence: CDR1 GTSNPN, CDR2 SVGIG (reference sequence). Trimming removed 3 bases from V and 2 bases from J, with 8 bases in between. The CDR3 loop reads CAWSHGTGNTIYF. The DNA of the CDR3 is TGTGCCTGGAGCCACGGGACTGGAAACACCATATATTTT.

This chain uses TRBV7-9 with TRBJ2-7; TRBD1 matches 10 bases. The CDR3 extends over 12 amino acids. The ends lost 11 bases at V and 2 bases at J; junction bases unmatched: 3. Germline CDR1 SEHNR, CDR2 FQNEAQ (reference sequence). The CDR3 region has the DNA TGTGCCGGAGGACAGGGGGCCTACGAGCAGTACTTC. It is translated as CAGGQGAYEQYF.

This chain joins TRBV28 and TRBJ1-4; tentatively, D is TRBD1 (5 bases). Germline V lookup: CDR1 MDHEN, CDR2 SYDVKM. CDR3 size: 11 residues. The V end lost 6 bases, the J end lost 8 bases, and 7 bases lay between the germline ends. CDR3 sequence reads: CASRKGEKLFF. CDR3 in DNA: TGTGCCAGCAGAAAGGGGGAAAAACTGTTTTTT.

J is TRBJ1-2 and V is TRBV25-1; 7 bases map to TRBD1. This CDR3 spans 13 amino acids. From germline, CDR1 is MGHDK and CDR2 SYGVNS. J lost 9 bases, V lost 2 bases, and 6 bases had no gene match. The CDR3 DNA reads as TGTGCCAGCAGTGAAAGACAGGGATTGTGCTACACCTTC. It codes for CASSERQGLCYTF.

This clone appeared once. J is TRBJ2-3 and V is TRBV11-2; 7 nucleotides agree with TRBD1. The CDR3 has 14 residues. Losses at the gene ends were 4 bases for V and 5 bases for J; bases not matched to a gene: 6. CDR1 is SGHAT and CDR2 is FQNNGV in the germline V gene. This CDR3 reads CASSSYRGIDTQYF. CDR3 nucleotide sequence: TGTGCCAGCAGCTCTTACAGGGGAATAGATACGCAGTATTTT. The whole variable domain, filled in from reference TRBV11-2 and TRBJ2-3, reads EAGVAQSPRYKIIEKRQSVAFWCNPISGHATLYWYQQILGQGPKLLIQFQNNGVVDDSQLPKDRFSAERLKGVDSTLKIQPAKLEDSAVYLCASSSYRGIDTQYFGPGTRLTVL.

The rearrangement uses TRBV13 and TRBJ1-4; D remains ambiguous. Deletions cut 7 bases from V and 8 bases from J, with 14 bases between. Per the germline V gene, CDR1 is PRHDT and CDR2 is FYEKMQ (reference sequence). The CDR3 consists of 13 residues. The CDR3 region has the DNA TGTGCCAGCAACCTTCGGGGAGAAGAAAAACTGTTTTTT. Translated: CASNLRGEEKLFF. The full variable domain, completed using reference TRBV13 and TRBJ1-4, is AAGVIQSPRHLIKEKRETATLKCYPIPRHDTVYWYQQGPGQDPQFLISFYEKMQSDKGSIPDRFSAQQFSDYHSELNMSSLELGDSALYFCASNLRGEEKLFFGSGTQLSVL.

The chain carries TRBV30 and TRBJ1-2; 11 bases match TRBD1. From germline, CDR1 is GTSNPN and CDR2 SVGIG (reference sequence). The CDR3 contains 15 residues. Trimming cost V 5 bases and J 4 bases; bases outside gene matches: 9. The CDR3 region has the DNA TGTGCCTGGGATCAGACGGACAGGGGGCTCTATGGCTACACCTTC. Its translation is CAWDQTDRGLYGYTF.

This clone was observed a single time. This chain uses TRBV27 with TRBJ2-7; 9 bases fit TRBD1. The germline CDR1 and CDR2 sequences are MNHEY and SMNVEV (reference sequence). The V gene end was trimmed by 2 bases and the J gene end by 5 bases; junction bases not matched to a gene: 19. This CDR3 has 19 residues. CDR3 loop: CASSLGSPGQGLGYDEQYF. The CDR3 coding sequence is TGTGCCAGCAGTTTAGGCTCTCCGGGACAGGGTCTTGGGTATGACGAGCAGTACTTC.

This chain joins TRBV19 and TRBJ2-2, with 14 bases aligning to TRBD2. Trimming removed 6 bases from V and 3 bases from J; junction bases left unmatched: 9. The CDR3 has 18 residues. Germline CDR1 and CDR2: LNHDA and SQIVND (reference sequence). CDR3 in DNA: TGTGCCAGTAGCGCGACTAGCGGGGGGGCCGGGGACACCGGGGAGCTGTTTTTT. Translated, it gives CASSATSGGAGDTGELFF.

The V call is TRBV9, the J call TRBJ2-3, with a weak D call TRBD1 (6 bases). The CDR3 length is 15 residues. Deletions cut 0 bases from V and 1 base from J, with 9 bases between. Germline CDR1 reads SGDLS; CDR2 reads YYNGEE. This chain's CDR3 is CASSVAGAGTDTQYF. CDR3 DNA sequence: TGTGCCAGCAGCGTAGCAGGGGCGGGCACAGATACGCAGTATTTT.

The rearrangement joins TRBV5-1 to TRBJ2-1; D gene ambiguous. The germline CDR1 and CDR2 sequences are SGHRS and YFSETQ. This CDR3 is 13 amino acids long. V lost 1 base to trimming and J lost 5 bases, with 7 bases between them. The CDR3 DNA sequence: TGCGCCAGCAGCTTGTGGCAGGACAATGAGCAGTTCTTC. As protein: CASSLWQDNEQFF.

The J gene is TRBJ1-1, the V gene TRBV28, with 10 bases that match TRBD1. The V gene's germline CDR1 is MDHEN and CDR2 SYDVKM. The CDR3 is made up of 16 amino acids. After removal of 5 bases from V and 4 bases from J, the junction contained 10 bases not matched to a gene. In DNA form, the CDR3 reads TGTGCCAGCAGTCCCGGACAGGGGGTGTCCGTCACTGAAGCTTTCTTT. This translates into CASSPGQGVSVTEAFF.

This chain connects TRBV7-6 to TRBJ1-1; D gene unclear. This CDR3 has 12 residues. Germline loops: CDR1 SGHVS, CDR2 FNYEAQ. V was shortened by 8 bases and J by 1 base, with 8 bases between the two germline ends. The CDR3 spells CASEGPNTEAFF. The CDR3 bases are TGTGCCAGCGAGGGCCCGAACACTGAAGCTTTCTTT. Drawing the rest from reference TRBV7-6 and TRBJ1-1, the complete variable domain is GAGVSQSPRYKVTKRGQDVALRCDPISGHVSLYWYRQALGQGPEFLTYFNYEAQQDKSGLPNDRFSAERPEGSISTLTIQRTEQRDSAMYRCASEGPNTEAFFGQGTRLTVV.

The chain carries TRBV28 and TRBJ1-1, with D maybe TRBD1 (5 bases). Germline V gene lookup returns CDR1 MDHEN and CDR2 SYDVKM. V lost 2 bases, J lost 6 bases, and 13 bases lay in between. This CDR3 has 14 residues. CDR3 coding DNA: TGTGCCAGCAGTTTACCAGGGAAGGGCGCTGAAGCTTTCTTT. Translated, it gives CASSLPGKGAEAFF. Variable domain in full (rest from reference TRBV28 and TRBJ1-1): DVKVTQSSRYLVKRTGEKVFLECVQDMDHENMFWYRQDPGLGLRLIYFSYDVKMKEKGDIPEGYSVSREKKERFSLILESASTNQTSMYLCASSLPGKGAEAFFGQGTRLTVV.

CDR3 DNA sequence: TGTGCCAGCAGCTTAATGGTGACTAGCCCCCTTTGGAATGAGCAGTTCTTC. Translating it yields CASSLMVTSPLWNEQFF. J is TRBJ2-1 and V is TRBV11-2; TRBD2 aligns across 7 bases. Germline CDR1 reads SGHAT; CDR2 reads FQNNGV. This CDR3 is 17 amino acids long. V shed 2 bases, J shed 7 bases, and the junction held 14 bases outside the gene matches.

J is TRBJ2-7 and V is TRBV11-2, with 8 bases identical to TRBD2. With V trimmed by 5 bases and J by 2 bases, 8 bases remained unmatched. The CDR3 totals 15 residues. Per germline, CDR1 SGHAT and CDR2 FQNNGV. This CDR3 reads CASSPVPGLAYEQYF. CDR3 sequence (DNA): TGTGCCAGCAGCCCCGTCCCGGGACTAGCCTACGAGCAGTACTTC. The full variable domain, rest sourced from reference TRBV11-2 and TRBJ2-7, is EAGVAQSPRYKIIEKRQSVAFWCNPISGHATLYWYQQILGQGPKLLIQFQNNGVVDDSQLPKDRFSAERLKGVDSTLKIQPAKLEDSAVYLCASSPVPGLAYEQYFGPGTRLTVT.

V usage is TRBV19 and J usage is TRBJ1-1; no definite D call. V was pared by 3 bases and J by 11 bases, with 16 bases between. Germline CDR1 is LNHDA and CDR2 is SQIVND (reference sequence). The length of the CDR3 is 13 residues. The CDR3 reads CASSIRGILDAFF. CDR3 coding DNA: TGTGCCAGTAGTATTCGGGGTATCCTTGACGCTTTCTTT.

This sequence joins TRBV30 and TRBJ1-2, with 7 bases that match TRBD1. Losses at the gene ends were 5 bases for V and 5 bases for J; bases not matched to a gene: 5. CDR3 length equals 12 residues. Looked up from germline, CDR1 is GTSNPN and CDR2 is SVGIG (reference sequence). CDR3 DNA sequence: TGTGCCTGGTGGGACAGACTATATGGCTACACCTTC. This codes for CAWWDRLYGYTF.

The gene calls are TRBV14 and TRBJ2-1; 9 bases match TRBD1. CDR3 length: 14 amino acids. Germline values: CDR1 SGHDN, CDR2 FVKESK. The V gene end was trimmed by 4 bases and the J gene end by 8 bases; junction bases not matched to a gene: 6. The CDR3 loop is CASSRDRDYYEQFF. CDR3 nucleotides: TGTGCCAGCAGCCGGGACAGGGATTATTATGAGCAGTTCTTC.

This chain uses TRBV6-5 with TRBJ2-7; 9 bases map to TRBD1. The CDR3 is 15 residues long. The J segment lost 3 bases and the V segment lost 8 bases, leaving 11 bases of the junction unmatched. The V gene's germline CDR1 is MNHEY and CDR2 SVGAGI. DNA of the CDR3: TGTGCCAGCTCAAAGACGGGACAGGGATACTACGAGCAGTACTTC. This encodes CASSKTGQGYYEQYF.

This chain uses TRBV27 with TRBJ2-2; no clear D. Trimming took 5 bases from V and 5 from J, leaving 6 bases between them. This CDR3 comprises 12 residues. The V gene's germline CDR1 is MNHEY and CDR2 SMNVEV (reference sequence). The CDR3 region has the DNA TGTGCCAGCAGTCTCCTTACCGGGGAGCTGTTTTTT. This encodes CASSLLTGELFF.

The rearrangement uses TRBV6-1 and TRBJ1-1; 9 bases fit TRBD1. This CDR3 has 15 residues. Losses at the gene ends were 4 bases for V and 1 base for J; bases not matched to a gene: 4. Germline V gives CDR1 MNHNS, CDR2 SASEGT. The CDR3 spells CASSVGQGSNTEAFF. DNA for the CDR3: TGTGCCAGCAGTGTGGGACAGGGATCGAACACTGAAGCTTTCTTT.

The rearrangement links TRBV15 to TRBJ2-1; 10 nucleotides line up with TRBD1. The germline V gene encodes CDR1 LNHNV and CDR2 YYDKDF (reference sequence). The CDR3 runs 14 residues. The J segment lost 10 bases and the V segment lost 5 bases, leaving 8 bases of the junction unmatched. CDR3 in amino acids: CATSARQGAREQFF. DNA for the CDR3: TGTGCCACCAGCGCCCGACAGGGGGCGAGGGAGCAGTTCTTC.